This TCR beta chain was captured by sequencing in a study of identical twins. Broader study findings: Zero-insertion findings could be partly confounded by invariant cells (MAIT and iNKT cells). These conclusions were based on statistical analysis (cross-sectional, not following the same donors).

Regarding this clonotype: Its antigen is currently unknown.

Only healthy Caucasians were enrolled as donors. Each CDR3 protein gets one entry after TCRdb re-called the 5' RACE reads with MiXCR. The top ten clones hold around 0.3% of a sample with around 1.7 million distinct CDR3 sequences, more than 30% of them seen once. Germline CDR1 and CDR2: MGHRA and YSYEKL. V was shortened by 3 bases and J by 2 bases, with 11 bases between the two germline ends. The CDR3 spans 14 residues. The sequence was obtained from a newborn girl in good health. The V gene is TRBV4-1, the J gene TRBJ2-7; D possibly corresponds to TRBD1 (6 bases). Sequencing was done on a sample of cord blood. The CDR3 reads CASSQGASAYEQYF. In DNA, the CDR3 is TGCGCCAGCAGCCAGGGGGCCTCCGCCTACGAGCAGTACTTC.